A single sample is the source of the 22 T cell receptor beta chains below, sequenced in a study of control samples from healthy donors and cancer patients. Sequencing was performed with immunoSEQ multiplex PCR; in TCRdb, only in-frame clones are kept and a portion is missing. The sample records 150,000 to 200,000 clones, about 94% being singletons. The specimen sequenced was blood. The receptors derive from a woman aged 40 to 55 in good health.

This clone appeared a single time. J is TRBJ2-3 and V is TRBV11-2; D is uncertain. V gave up 0 bases and J gave up 4 bases, with 5 bases separating them. The CDR3 totals 13 residues. Germline V lookup: CDR1 SGHAT, CDR2 FQNNGV. CDR3 DNA: TGTGCCAGCAGCTTAGAGCGTGCAGATACGCAGTATTTT. Translation: CASSLERADTQYF.

The chain links TRBV2 to TRBJ2-7, with a possible D match to TRBD1 (7 bases). V lost 6 bases to trimming and J lost 3 bases, with 18 bases between them. This CDR3 is built from 15 residues. Germline V gene sequence: CDR1 SNHLY, CDR2 FYNNEI. CDR3 in amino acids: CASRGQGGVSYEQYF. In nucleotides, the CDR3 is TGTGCCAGCAGGGGGCAGGGGGGCGTAAGCTACGAGCAGTACTTC. Full variable domain (rest looked up from reference TRBV2 and TRBJ2-7): EPEVTQTPSHQVTQMGQEVILRCVPISNHLYFYWYRQILGQKVEFLVSFYNNEISEKSEIFDDQFSVERPDGSNFTLKIRSTKLEDSAMYFCASRGQGGVSYEQYFGPGTRLTVT.

This clone is a singleton in its sample. The V gene is TRBV12-3 or TRBV12-4, the J gene TRBJ2-2, with a weak D call TRBD2 (6 bases). The V end lost 4 bases, the J end lost 7 bases, and 7 bases lay between the germline ends. The CDR3 has 12 amino acids. CDR3 bases: TGTGCCAGCAGTTGGGGGGTCGGGGAGCTGTTTTTT. This codes for CASSWGVGELFF.

The rearrangement uses TRBV2 and TRBJ1-1, with 8 bases fitting TRBD1. Trimming took 6 bases from V and 8 from J; bases not matched to a gene: 5. Germline CDR1 reads SNHLY; CDR2 reads FYNNEI. The CDR3 runs to 12 residues. The CDR3 region has the DNA TGTGCCAGCAGCCGGGACAGGAGAGAAGCTTTCTTT. Translated: CASSRDRREAFF.

The chain carries TRBV10-3 and TRBJ1-2; maybe TRBD1 (5 bases). V lost 2 bases to trimming and J lost 4 bases, with 11 bases between them. The CDR3 contains 14 residues. Per the germline V gene, CDR1 is ENHRY and CDR2 is SYGVKD. The CDR3 here is CAISEGVGVYGYTF. DNA for the CDR3: TGTGCCATCAGTGAGGGAGTAGGGGTCTATGGCTACACCTTC.

This rearrangement joins TRBV7-2 to TRBJ2-1; D is ambiguous. Deletions cut 1 base from V and 8 bases from J, with 12 bases between. Germline V gene lookup returns CDR1 SGHTA and CDR2 FQGNSA. The length of the CDR3 is 14 residues. CDR3 in amino acids: CASSLVTLFDEQFF. The CDR3 DNA reads as TGTGCCAGCAGCTTAGTAACCCTTTTCGATGAGCAGTTCTTC.

The rearrangement joins TRBV27 to TRBJ2-7; 9 nucleotides align to TRBD1. V lost 6 bases and J lost 2; bases outside the gene matches: 8. This CDR3 contains 15 residues. From germline, CDR1 is MNHEY and CDR2 SMNVEV (reference sequence). The CDR3 sequence is CASSRDRAFAYEQYF. The DNA of the CDR3 is TGTGCCAGCAGCCGGGACAGGGCGTTTGCCTACGAGCAGTACTTC.

This chain links TRBV10-3 with TRBJ2-3; 9 positions agree with TRBD1. Per the germline V gene, CDR1 is ENHRY and CDR2 is SYGVKD. Trimming took 4 bases from V and 6 from J; bases not matched to a gene: 8. The length of the CDR3 is 15 residues. CDR3 protein: CAISGDRVNLDTQYF. The CDR3 region has the DNA TGTGCCATCAGTGGGGACAGGGTAAATTTGGATACGCAGTATTTT.

CDR3 sequence (DNA): TGCGCCAGCAGCCAAGCAGTTACAGATACGCAGTATTTT. Encoded protein: CASSQAVTDTQYF. The chain combines TRBV4-1 with TRBJ2-3; D gene unclear. Germline V gene sequence: CDR1 MGHRA, CDR2 YSYEKL. The CDR3 sequence is 13 residues long. The V and J ends lost 1 base and 3 bases respectively, with 5 bases between them.

The genes are TRBV7-9 and TRBJ1-2; D remains ambiguous. V gave up 1 base and J gave up 6 bases, with 9 bases separating them. The CDR3 covers 13 residues. Germline values: CDR1 SEHNR, CDR2 FQNEAQ (reference sequence). CDR3 DNA: TGTGCCAGCAGCTTAGTAGACAAGGATGGCTACACCTTC. This gives the protein CASSLVDKDGYTF. The variable domain in full, completed from reference TRBV7-9 and TRBJ1-2, reads DTGVSQNPRHKITKRGQNVTFRCDPISEHNRLYWYRQTLGQGPEFLTYFQNEAQLEKSRLLSDRFSAERPKGSFSTLEIQRTEQGDSAMYLCASSLVDKDGYTFGSGTRLTVV.

The V gene is TRBV29-1, the J gene TRBJ2-7; TRBD1 aligns across 9 bases. The CDR3 sequence is 15 residues long. V trimming: 2 bases; J trimming: 3 bases; junction bases outside the gene matches: 8. Germline CDR1 reads SQVTM; CDR2 reads ANQGSEA. The CDR3: CSVERGQGQDYEQYF. The CDR3 coding sequence is TGCAGCGTTGAAAGGGGACAGGGACAGGACTACGAGCAGTACTTC.

The gene calls are TRBV5-3 and TRBJ2-5; no clear D gene. TRBV5-3 falls under the ORF class, with uncertain function. Trimming took off 3 bases at V and 4 bases at J, with 16 bases between the two ends. There are 15 residues in the CDR3. CDR3: CARSCGRSRGETQYF. The CDR3 DNA reads as TGTGCCAGAAGCTGCGGTAGGTCTCGAGGAGAGACCCAGTACTTC.

The J gene is TRBJ2-1, the V gene TRBV12-3 or TRBV12-4; TRBD2 agrees at 7 bases. Trimming removed 6 bases from V and 9 bases from J; junction bases left unmatched: 8. The CDR3 covers 13 residues. CDR3 protein: CASSPSGRGEQFF. The CDR3 region has the DNA TGTGCCAGCAGCCCTAGCGGACGGGGTGAGCAGTTCTTC.

In nucleotides, the CDR3 is TGTGCCAGCAGTTTAGGTCAGGGAGGCACTGAAGCTTTCTTT. Translating gives CASSLGQGGTEAFF. J is TRBJ1-1 and V is TRBV28; possibly TRBD1 for D (5 bases). CDR1 is MDHEN and CDR2 is SYDVKM in the germline V gene. The CDR3 is 14 amino acids. The V and J ends lost 2 bases and 4 bases respectively, with 11 bases between them. Together with reference TRBV28 and TRBJ1-1, the CDR3 gives the full variable domain: DVKVTQSSRYLVKRTGEKVFLECVQDMDHENMFWYRQDPGLGLRLIYFSYDVKMKEKGDIPEGYSVSREKKERFSLILESASTNQTSMYLCASSLGQGGTEAFFGQGTRLTVV.

The chain is built from TRBV19 and TRBJ2-2; no clear D gene. Germline assignment: CDR1 LNHDA and CDR2 SQIVND (reference sequence). The V and J ends lost 5 bases and 0 bases respectively, with 10 bases between them. The CDR3 has 15 residues. CDR3 residues: CASSGRIANTGELFF. The CDR3, as DNA: TGTGCCAGTAGTGGTCGGATCGCGAACACCGGGGAGCTGTTTTTT.

The chain recombines TRBV9 with TRBJ1-1; possible D gene TRBD1, 5 bases. CDR1 is SGDLS and CDR2 is YYNGEE in the germline V gene. The CDR3 extends over 15 amino acids. Trimming stripped 1 base from V and 0 bases from J, with 10 bases between. In DNA form, the CDR3 reads TGTGCCAGCAGCGTATCGGGGGGATTGAACACTGAAGCTTTCTTT. Translated: CASSVSGGLNTEAFF.

The chain joins TRBV6-2 or TRBV6-3 to TRBJ1-2; no clear D. Germline values: CDR1 MNHEY, CDR2 SVGEGT. V dropped 6 bases and J dropped 0 bases, with 11 bases sitting between them. This CDR3 has 14 residues. Here the CDR3 reads CASSKQLANYGYTF. The CDR3 region has the DNA TGTGCCAGCAGCAAACAGTTAGCTAACTATGGCTACACCTTC.

The V and J genes are TRBV6-5 and TRBJ2-7; D perhaps matches TRBD2 (5 bases). The CDR3 contains 14 residues. Germline values: CDR1 MNHEY, CDR2 SVGAGI. The V and J ends lost 2 bases and 0 bases respectively, with 8 bases between them. In DNA, the CDR3 is TGTGCCAGCAGTTACAGTGGGAGCTCCTACGAGCAGTACTTC. Its protein is CASSYSGSSYEQYF.

The rearrangement joins TRBV19 to TRBJ2-2; 7 bases are a match to TRBD1. Looked up from germline, CDR1 is LNHDA and CDR2 is SQIVND (reference sequence). V lost 9 bases to trimming and J lost 2 bases; unmatched junction nucleotides: 6. CDR3 length: 14 amino acids. The CDR3 sequence is CASKDRSNTGELFF. The CDR3 DNA is TGTGCCAGCAAGGACAGGAGTAACACCGGGGAGCTGTTTTTT.

V usage is TRBV6-5 and J usage is TRBJ1-2; 7 bases are a match to TRBD1. Looked up from germline, CDR1 is MNHEY and CDR2 is SVGAGI. V lost 0 bases to trimming and J lost 8 bases; unmatched junction nucleotides: 6. The CDR3 length is 14 residues. The CDR3 coding sequence is TGTGCCAGCAGTTACTCCGGCGACAGGGTCGGCTACACCTTC. Protein sequence: CASSYSGDRVGYTF.

This clone was observed a single time. The chain couples TRBV29-1 to TRBJ2-7; tentative D call: TRBD1 (5 bases). Germline CDR1 is SQVTM and CDR2 is ANQGSEA. The CDR3 length is 12 residues. V lost 1 base and J 4 bases, leaving 8 bases between the germline ends. The CDR3 region has the DNA TGCAGCGTTGAAGGCAGGGCTTACGAGCAGTACTTC. Translating it yields CSVEGRAYEQYF.

The chain joins TRBV7-9 to TRBJ1-2; D gene unclear. The length of the CDR3 is 18 residues. Trimming took off 5 bases at V and 8 bases at J, with 30 bases between the two ends. Germline lookup yields CDR1 SEHNR and CDR2 FQNEAQ (reference sequence). CDR3 coding DNA: TGTGCCAGCAGCCCGAGAGGTCCGGGAACCGTTCAAGTAGTAGGCTACACCTTC. Translation gives CASSPRGPGTVQVVGYTF.